What follows describes a single T cell receptor (beta chain). This sample is drawn from a study of T-cell reconstitution after alpha-beta-depleted transplantation in children. CDR1 is KGHSH, CDR2 LQKENI, per germline. Deletions cut 2 bases from V and 3 bases from J, with 0 bases between. The CDR3 sequence is 11 residues long. A TCRbeta library incorporating unique molecular identifiers was prepared. TCRdb redid the calling of the PCR reads with MiXCR, one entry per CDR3 protein. This table holds 40,000 to 60,000 distinct CDR3 sequences, roughly 8.7% found once. This chain joins TRBV18 and TRBJ2-3; D is unresolved. The source is a male patient aged 2-9 years who had a stem cell transplant for chronic granulomatous disease, so the T cells may come from the graft donor. The sample was PBMCs, mostly from graft donor cells, taken 60 days after TCRalphabeta/CD19-depleted stem cell transplant. CDR3: CASSPTDTQYF. CDR3 DNA sequence: TGTGCCAGCTCACCAACAGATACGCAGTATTTT.